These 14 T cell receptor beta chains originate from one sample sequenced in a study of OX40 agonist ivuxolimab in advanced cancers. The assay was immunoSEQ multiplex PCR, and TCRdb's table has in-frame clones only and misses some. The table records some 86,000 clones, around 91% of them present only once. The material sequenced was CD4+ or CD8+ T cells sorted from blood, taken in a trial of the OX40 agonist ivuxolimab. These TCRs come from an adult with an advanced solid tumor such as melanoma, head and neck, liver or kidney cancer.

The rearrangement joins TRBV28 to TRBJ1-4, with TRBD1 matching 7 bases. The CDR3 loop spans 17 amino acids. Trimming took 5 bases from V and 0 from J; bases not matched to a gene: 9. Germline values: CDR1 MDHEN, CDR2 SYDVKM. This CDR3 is CASSGSDRDATNEKLFF. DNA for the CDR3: TGTGCCAGCAGTGGAAGCGACAGGGATGCAACTAATGAAAAACTGTTTTTT. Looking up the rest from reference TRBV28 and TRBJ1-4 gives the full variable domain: DVKVTQSSRYLVKRTGEKVFLECVQDMDHENMFWYRQDPGLGLRLIYFSYDVKMKEKGDIPEGYSVSREKKERFSLILESASTNQTSMYLCASSGSDRDATNEKLFFGSGTQLSVL.

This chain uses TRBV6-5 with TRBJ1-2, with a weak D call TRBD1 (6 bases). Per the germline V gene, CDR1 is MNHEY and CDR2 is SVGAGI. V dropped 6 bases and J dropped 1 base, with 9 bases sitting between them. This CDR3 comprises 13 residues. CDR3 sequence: CASRQGNNYGYTF. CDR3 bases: TGTGCCAGCAGGCAGGGGAATAACTATGGCTACACCTTC.

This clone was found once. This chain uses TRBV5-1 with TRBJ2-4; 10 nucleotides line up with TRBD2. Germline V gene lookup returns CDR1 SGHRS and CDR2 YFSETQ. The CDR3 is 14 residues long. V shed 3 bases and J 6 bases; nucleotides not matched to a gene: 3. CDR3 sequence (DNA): TGCGCCAGCAGCTCCGGGACTAGCGTAAACATTCAGTACTTC. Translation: CASSSGTSVNIQYF.

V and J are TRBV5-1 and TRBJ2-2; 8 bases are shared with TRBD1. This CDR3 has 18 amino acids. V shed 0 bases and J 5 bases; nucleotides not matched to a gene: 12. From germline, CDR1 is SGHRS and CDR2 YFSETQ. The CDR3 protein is CASSLELSQGARTGELFF. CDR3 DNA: TGCGCCAGCAGCTTGGAGCTCTCGCAGGGGGCGAGGACCGGGGAGCTGTTTTTT.

CDR3 sequence (DNA): TGTGCCAGCAGCTTTTCTGGCCCTGCAACTAATGAAAAACTGTTTTTT. Its protein product is CASSFSGPATNEKLFF. V is TRBV7-8 and J is TRBJ1-4; D uncertain. The germline V gene encodes CDR1 SGHVS and CDR2 FQNEAQ. V lost 3 bases and J 0 bases, leaving 11 bases between the germline ends. This CDR3 region has 16 residues.

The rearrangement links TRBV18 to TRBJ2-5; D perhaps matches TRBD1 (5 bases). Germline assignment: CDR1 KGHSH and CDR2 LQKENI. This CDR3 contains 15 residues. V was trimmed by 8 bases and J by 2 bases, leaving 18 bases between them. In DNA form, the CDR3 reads TGTGCCAGCCTTTCAGGGTTCAGGGATCAAGAGACCCAGTACTTC. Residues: CASLSGFRDQETQYF.

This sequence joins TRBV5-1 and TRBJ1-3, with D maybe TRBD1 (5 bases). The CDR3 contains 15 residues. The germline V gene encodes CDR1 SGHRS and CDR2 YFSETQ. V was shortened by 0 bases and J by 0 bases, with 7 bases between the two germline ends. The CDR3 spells CASSLAGASGNTIYF. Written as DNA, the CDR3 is TGCGCCAGCAGCTTGGCCGGGGCCTCTGGAAACACCATATATTTT.

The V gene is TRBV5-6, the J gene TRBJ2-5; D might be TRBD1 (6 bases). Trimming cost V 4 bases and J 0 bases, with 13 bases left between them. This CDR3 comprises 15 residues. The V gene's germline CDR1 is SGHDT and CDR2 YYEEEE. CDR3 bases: TGTGCCAGCAGCCTCGGACAGCTCCACCAAGAGACCCAGTACTTC. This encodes CASSLGQLHQETQYF. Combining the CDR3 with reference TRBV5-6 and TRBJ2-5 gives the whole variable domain DAGVTQSPTHLIKTRGQQVTLRCSPKSGHDTVSWYQQALGQGPQFIFQYYEEEERQRGNFPDRFSGHQFPNYSSELNVNALLLGDSALYLCASSLGQLHQETQYFGPGTRLLVL.

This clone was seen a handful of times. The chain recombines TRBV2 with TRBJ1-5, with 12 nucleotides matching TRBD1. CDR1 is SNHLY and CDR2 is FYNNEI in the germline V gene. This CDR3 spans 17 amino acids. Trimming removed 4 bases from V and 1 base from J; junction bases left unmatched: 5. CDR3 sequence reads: CASSAGTGGVSNQPQHF. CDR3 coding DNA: TGTGCCAGCAGTGCCGGGACAGGGGGCGTCAGCAATCAGCCCCAGCATTTT.

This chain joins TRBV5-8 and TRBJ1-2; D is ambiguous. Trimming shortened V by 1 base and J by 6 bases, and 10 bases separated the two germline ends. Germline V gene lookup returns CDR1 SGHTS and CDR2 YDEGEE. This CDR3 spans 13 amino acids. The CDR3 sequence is CASSLWGRDGYTF. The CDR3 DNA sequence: TGTGCCAGCAGCTTGTGGGGAAGAGATGGCTACACCTTC.

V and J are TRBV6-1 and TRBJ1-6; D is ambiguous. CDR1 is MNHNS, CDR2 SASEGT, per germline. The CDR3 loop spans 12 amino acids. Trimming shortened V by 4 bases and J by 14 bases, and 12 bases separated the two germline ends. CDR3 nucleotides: TGTGCCAGCAGTGTAGGATGGGTATCCCTCCACTTT. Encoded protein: CASSVGWVSLHF.

The CDR3 coding sequence is TGCGCCAGCAGCTTGGTTTCGGGGAGCTACGAGCAGTACGTC. Translating it yields CASSLVSGSYEQYV. The chain combines TRBV5-1 with TRBJ2-7, with D maybe TRBD2 (5 bases). There are 14 residues in the CDR3. CDR1 SGHRS and CDR2 YFSETQ come from the germline V gene. Trimming pared 0 bases from V and 3 bases from J, leaving 10 bases between.

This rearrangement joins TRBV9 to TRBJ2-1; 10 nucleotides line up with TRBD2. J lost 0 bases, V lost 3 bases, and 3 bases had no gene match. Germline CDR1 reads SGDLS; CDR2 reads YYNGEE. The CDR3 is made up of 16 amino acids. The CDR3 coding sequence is TGTGCCAGCAGCGATAGCGGGGGGAGCTCCTACAATGAGCAGTTCTTC. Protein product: CASSDSGGSSYNEQFF.

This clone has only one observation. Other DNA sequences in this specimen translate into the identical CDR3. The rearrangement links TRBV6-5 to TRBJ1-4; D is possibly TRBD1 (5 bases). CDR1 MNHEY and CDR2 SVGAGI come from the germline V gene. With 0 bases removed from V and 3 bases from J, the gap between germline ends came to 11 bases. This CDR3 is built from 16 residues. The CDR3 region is CASSYSGVAANEKLFF. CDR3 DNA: TGTGCCAGCAGTTACTCGGGGGTGGCGGCTAATGAAAAACTGTTTTTT.